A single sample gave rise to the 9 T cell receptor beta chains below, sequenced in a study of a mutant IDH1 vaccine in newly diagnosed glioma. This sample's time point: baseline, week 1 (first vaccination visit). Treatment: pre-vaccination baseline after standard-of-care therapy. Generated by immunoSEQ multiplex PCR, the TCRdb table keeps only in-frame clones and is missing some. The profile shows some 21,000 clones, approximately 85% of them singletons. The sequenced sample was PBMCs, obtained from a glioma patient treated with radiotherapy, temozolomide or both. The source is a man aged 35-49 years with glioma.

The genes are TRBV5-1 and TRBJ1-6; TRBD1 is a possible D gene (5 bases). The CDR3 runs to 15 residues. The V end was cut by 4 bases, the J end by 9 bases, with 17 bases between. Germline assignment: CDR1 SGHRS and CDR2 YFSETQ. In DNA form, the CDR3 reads TGCGCCAGCAGCCGCCAGGGTGGACCATCTTCACCCCTCCACTTT. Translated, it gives CASSRQGGPSSPLHF.

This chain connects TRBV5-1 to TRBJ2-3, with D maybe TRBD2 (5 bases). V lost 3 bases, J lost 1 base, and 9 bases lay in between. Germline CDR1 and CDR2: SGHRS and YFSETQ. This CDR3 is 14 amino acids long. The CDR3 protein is CASSSKGGTDTQYF. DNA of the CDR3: TGCGCCAGCAGCTCCAAGGGAGGCACAGATACGCAGTATTTT.

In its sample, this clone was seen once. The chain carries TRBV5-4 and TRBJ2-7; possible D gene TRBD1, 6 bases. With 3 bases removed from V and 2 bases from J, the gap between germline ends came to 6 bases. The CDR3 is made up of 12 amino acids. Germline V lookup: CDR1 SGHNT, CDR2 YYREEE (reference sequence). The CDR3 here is CASSWDTYEQYF. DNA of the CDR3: TGTGCCAGCAGCTGGGACACCTACGAGCAGTACTTC.

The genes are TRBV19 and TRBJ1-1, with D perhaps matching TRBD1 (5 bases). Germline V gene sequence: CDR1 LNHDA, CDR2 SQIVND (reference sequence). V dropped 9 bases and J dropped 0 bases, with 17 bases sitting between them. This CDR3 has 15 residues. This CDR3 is CASPPVGGVNTEAFF. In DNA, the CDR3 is TGTGCCAGCCCTCCGGTCGGGGGGGTGAACACTGAAGCTTTCTTT.

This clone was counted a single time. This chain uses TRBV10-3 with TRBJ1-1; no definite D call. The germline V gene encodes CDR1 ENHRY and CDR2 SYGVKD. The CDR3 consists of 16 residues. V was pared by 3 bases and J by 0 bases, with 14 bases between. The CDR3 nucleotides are TGTGCCATCAGTGAAACCTTGGGGTTCATGAACACTGAAGCTTTCTTT. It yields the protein CAISETLGFMNTEAFF.

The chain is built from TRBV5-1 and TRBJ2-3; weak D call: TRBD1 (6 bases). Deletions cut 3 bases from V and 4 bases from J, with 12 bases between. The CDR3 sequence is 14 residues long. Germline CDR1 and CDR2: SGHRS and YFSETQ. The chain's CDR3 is CASSSQGGPDTQYF. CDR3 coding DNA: TGCGCCAGCAGCTCCCAAGGGGGTCCAGATACGCAGTATTTT.

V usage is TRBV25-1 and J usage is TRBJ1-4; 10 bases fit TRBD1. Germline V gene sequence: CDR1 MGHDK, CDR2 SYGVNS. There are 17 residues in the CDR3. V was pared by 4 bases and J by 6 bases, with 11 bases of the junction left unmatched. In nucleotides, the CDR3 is TGTGCCAGCAGTGGCCACCCAGGGACAGGGGAAGATGAAAAACTGTTTTTT. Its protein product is CASSGHPGTGEDEKLFF. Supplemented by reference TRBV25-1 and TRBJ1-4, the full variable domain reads EADIYQTPRYLVIGTGKKITLECSQTMGHDKMYWYQQDPGMELHLIHYSYGVNSTEKGDLSSESTVSRIRTEHFPLTLESARPSHTSQYLCASSGHPGTGEDEKLFFGSGTQLSVL.

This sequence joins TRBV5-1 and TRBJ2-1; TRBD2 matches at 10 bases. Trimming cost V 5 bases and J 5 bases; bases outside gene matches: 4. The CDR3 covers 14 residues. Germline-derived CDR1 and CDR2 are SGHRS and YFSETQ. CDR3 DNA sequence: TGCGCCAGCAGTGGTCTAGCGGGAGACAATGAGCAGTTCTTC. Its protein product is CASSGLAGDNEQFF.

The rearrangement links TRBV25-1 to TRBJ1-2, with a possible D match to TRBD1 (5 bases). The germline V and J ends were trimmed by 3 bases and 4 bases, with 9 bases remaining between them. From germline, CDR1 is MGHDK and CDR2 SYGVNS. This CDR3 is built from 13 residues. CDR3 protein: CASSDSGAYGYTF. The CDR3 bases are TGTGCCAGCAGTGATTCCGGGGCCTATGGCTACACCTTC.